This is a list of T cell receptor beta chains from one sample in a study of cytomegalovirus exposure and HLA in healthy donors. This table comes from immunoSEQ multiplex PCR, and its TCRdb copy is limited to in-frame clones, with some not included. Found here are 150,000 to 200,000 clones, approximately 80% of them singletons; the top ten hold 2% to 2.5%. The specimen was PBMCs. The receptors come from a male donor in good health and CMV-seronegative. Both conserved end residues are part of each CDR3. D genes are given only for firm matches. The size of a clone is reported for some rows only, either as once, few or many, or as a class for expanded clones.

15	TRBV7-9	NA	TRBJ2-7	NA	TGTGCCAGCACCTCGACTCGTGGTCAAGCCTACGAGCAGTACTTC	CASTSTRGQAYEQYF
14	TRBV2	NA	TRBJ2-1	TRBD2	TGTGCCAGCAGGGGGACTAGCGGCTACAATGAGCAGTTCTTC	CASRGTSGYNEQFF
14	TRBV6-6	NA	TRBJ1-1	NA	TGTGCCAGCAGTCCTCGACAGGCTAACACTGAAGCTTTCTTT	CASSPRQANTEAFF
14	TRBV18	NA	TRBJ1-5	NA	TGTGCCAGCTCACCACCTTCTTCGAATCAGCCCCAGCATTTT	CASSPPSSNQPQHF
17	TRBV9	NA	TRBJ2-3	TRBD2	TGTGCCAGCAGCGTAGTAGGTGGCGGGAGTGGGGCAGATACGCAGTATTTT	CASSVVGGGSGADTQYF
12	TRBV4-1	NA	TRBJ2-1	NA	TGCGCCAGCAGCCAAGACAGGGGCGAGCAGTTCTTC	CASSQDRGEQFF
14	TRBV5-4	NA	TRBJ1-2	TRBD1	TGTGCCAGCAGCGAGAAAGGGGGCAGCTATGGCTACACCTTC	CASSEKGGSYGYTF
15	TRBV9	NA	TRBJ2-5	TRBD2	TGTGCCAGCAGTCAAACGGGACTAGCGGAAGAGACCCAGTACTTC	CASSQTGLAEETQYF
15	TRBV28	few	TRBJ1-2	TRBD1	TGTGCCAGCCACGGAGCGGGACAGGGGACAGATGGCTACACCTTC	CASHGAGQGTDGYTF
15	TRBV5-1	once	TRBJ2-5	TRBD1	TGCGCCAGCAGCGCGTTTGATCGGGACAGAGAGACCCAGTACTTC	CASSAFDRDRETQYF
15	TRBV2	NA	TRBJ1-3	NA	TGTGCCAGCAGTGAATTTTCGAGCTCTGGAAACACCATATATTTT	CASSEFSSSGNTIYF
13	TRBV25-1	NA	TRBJ2-1	NA	TGTGCCAGTCGGAGTAACTCCTACAATGAGCAGTTCTTC	CASRSNSYNEQFF
15	TRBV5-4	NA	TRBJ2-1	TRBD2	TGTGCCAGCAGCAGGGGGACTAGCGCGGGGAATGAGCAGTTCTTC	CASSRGTSAGNEQFF
15	TRBV6-5	NA	TRBJ2-7	NA	TGTGCCAGCAGTCATGACGCGCCACGCGCCAGCGGGCAGTACTTC	CASSHDAPRASGQYF
13	TRBV6-5	once	TRBJ2-7	NA	TGTGCCAGCGGACAAGGGCCCTCCTACGAGCAGTACTTC	CASGQGPSYEQYF
18	TRBV5-1	NA	TRBJ1-4	NA	TGCGCCAGCAGCTTGGAGTACAGGACAACGCCAACTAATGAAAAACTGTTTTTT	CASSLEYRTTPTNEKLFF
16	TRBV2	NA	TRBJ1-5	NA	TGTGCCAGCAGCCCTACAGGGCAAGGTAGCAATCAGCCCCAGCATTTT	CASSPTGQGSNQPQHF
13	TRBV5-4	NA	TRBJ2-5	TRBD2	TGTGCCAGCAGCTTGTCGGGGGGAGAGACCCAGTACTTC	CASSLSGGETQYF
13	TRBV19	NA	TRBJ1-1	NA	TGTGCCAGTAGTAGCAGTTGGGGCGCTGAAGCTTTCTTT	CASSSSWGAEAFF
13	TRBV28	few	TRBJ1-4	NA	TGTGCCAGCAGGGTCGGGGTTAATGAAAAACTGTTTTTT	CASRVGVNEKLFF
13	TRBV7-2	NA	TRBJ2-5	NA	TGTGCCAGCAGCTTAGTTGGCGGTCCGACCCAGTACTTC	CASSLVGGPTQYF
13	TRBV2	NA	TRBJ2-5	TRBD1	TGTGCCAGCATGCAAAGGACAGGGGAGACCCAGTACTTC	CASMQRTGETQYF
14	TRBV27	NA	TRBJ2-1	TRBD2	TGTGCCAGCAGGAACGGGGGGGAAGGTAATGAGCAGTTCTTC	CASRNGGEGNEQFF
17	TRBV7-9	few	TRBJ2-3	NA	TGTGCCAGCAGCGACCGCGGCGGTCTTACTAGCACAGATACGCAGTATTTT	CASSDRGGLTSTDTQYF
15	TRBV10-3	NA	TRBJ2-2	NA	TGTGCCACCCAGGTTCGGCAGATAGAAGACGGGGAGCTGTTTTTT	CATQVRQIEDGELFF
15	TRBV18	once	TRBJ1-1	TRBD1	TGTGCCAGCTCACCGCGACAGGGAGGCGACACTGAAGCTTTCTTT	CASSPRQGGDTEAFF
16	TRBV5-1	NA	TRBJ2-2	NA	TGCGCCAGCAGCTTGGGAGTTCCAAAGAACACCGGGGAGCTGTTTTTT	CASSLGVPKNTGELFF
17	TRBV28	NA	TRBJ2-1	TRBD2	TGTGCCAGCAGTCCCCCTCCTCCGGGACTAGCGGGGCATGAGCAGTTCTTC	CASSPPPPGLAGHEQFF
16	TRBV5-4	NA	TRBJ2-7	TRBD1	TGTGCCAGCAGCATGGGGACAGGGGCTGCCACCTACGAGCAGTACTTC	CASSMGTGAATYEQYF
14	TRBV30	NA	TRBJ1-6	NA	TGTGCCTGGAGTGTAATCCGGGTGGGGGGTCCCCTCCACTTT	CAWSVIRVGGPLHF
14	TRBV11-1	once	TRBJ2-2	NA	TGTGCCAGCAGCTTCGGGCGCGGGGTCGGGGAGCTGTTTTTT	CASSFGRGVGELFF
15	TRBV9	NA	TRBJ1-4	TRBD1	TGTGCCAGCAGCGCCCGGACAGGAGCGAATGAAAAACTGTTTTTT	CASSARTGANEKLFF
17	TRBV5-8	NA	TRBJ2-1	TRBD2	TGTGCCAGCAGAAACTTCGGGGGGGAGATGGTTTACAATGAGCAGTTCTTC	CASRNFGGEMVYNEQFF
15	TRBV11-2	NA	TRBJ1-2	NA	TGTGCCAGCAGCTTAGATCTGGGCAGGGGCGGTGGCTACACCTTC	CASSLDLGRGGGYTF
11	TRBV29-1	NA	TRBJ1-2	TRBD1	TGCAGCGTTGGGGGGACAGGTTCCGACCCCTTC	CSVGGTGSDPF
12	TRBV11-2	NA	TRBJ2-7	TRBD2	TGTGCCAGCAGTACTAGCGGGTACGAGCAGTACTTC	CASSTSGYEQYF
13	TRBV7-9	NA	TRBJ1-1	NA	TGTGCCAGCAGCCCCATCGTAGACACTGAAGCTTTCTTT	CASSPIVDTEAFF
13	TRBV2	NA	TRBJ1-2	NA	TGTGCCAGCAGTGCTGTAGGGGACTATCCCTACACCTTC	CASSAVGDYPYTF
18	TRBV15	NA	TRBJ1-4	NA	TGTGCCACCAGCAGAGATGACAGATATGATGACGCTAATGAAAAACTGTTTTTT	CATSRDDRYDDANEKLFF
16	TRBV2	NA	TRBJ1-4	TRBD1	TGTGCCAGCAGTGAACCGGGACAGGGGGCTATTGAAAAACTGTTTTTT	CASSEPGQGAIEKLFF
11	TRBV20-1	NA	TRBJ2-7	NA	TGCAGTGTTACTGATTCCTACGAGCAGTACTTC	CSVTDSYEQYF
16	TRBV4-3	NA	TRBJ1-6	NA	TGCGCCAGCAGCCAAGATCTGGCAGGAACCCCTATCTCCCTCCACTTT	CASSQDLAGTPISLHF
16	TRBV7-9	NA	TRBJ1-6	TRBD1	TGTGCCAGCAGCTTAGCCAGTGGACAGGGTCATTCACCCCTCCACTTT	CASSLASGQGHSPLHF
17	TRBV7-8	NA	TRBJ1-1	NA	TGTGCCAGCAGCTTGGGAACCTCCGAGGGCCCCCGTACTGAAGCTTTCTTT	CASSLGTSEGPRTEAFF
17	TRBV5-4	NA	TRBJ2-3	TRBD2	TGTGCCAGCAGCTTGGACGCGGGGGGGCCCAGCACAGATACGCAGTATTTT	CASSLDAGGPSTDTQYF